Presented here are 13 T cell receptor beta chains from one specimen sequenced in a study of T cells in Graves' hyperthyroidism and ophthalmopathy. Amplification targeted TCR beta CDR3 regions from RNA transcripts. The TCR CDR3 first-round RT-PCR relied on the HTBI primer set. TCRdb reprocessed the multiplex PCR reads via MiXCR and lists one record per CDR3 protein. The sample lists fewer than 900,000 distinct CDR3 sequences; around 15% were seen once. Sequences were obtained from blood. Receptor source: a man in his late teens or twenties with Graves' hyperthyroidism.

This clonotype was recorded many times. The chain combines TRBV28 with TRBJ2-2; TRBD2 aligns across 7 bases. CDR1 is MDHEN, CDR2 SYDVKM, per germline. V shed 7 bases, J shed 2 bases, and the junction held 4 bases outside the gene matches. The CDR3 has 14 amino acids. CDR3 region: CASKGGGNTGELFF. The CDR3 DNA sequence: TGTGCCAGCAAAGGCGGGGGAAACACCGGGGAGCTGTTTTTT. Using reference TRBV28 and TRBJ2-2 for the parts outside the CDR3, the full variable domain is DVKVTQSSRYLVKRTGEKVFLECVQDMDHENMFWYRQDPGLGLRLIYFSYDVKMKEKGDIPEGYSVSREKKERFSLILESASTNQTSMYLCASKGGGNTGELFFGEGSRLTVL.

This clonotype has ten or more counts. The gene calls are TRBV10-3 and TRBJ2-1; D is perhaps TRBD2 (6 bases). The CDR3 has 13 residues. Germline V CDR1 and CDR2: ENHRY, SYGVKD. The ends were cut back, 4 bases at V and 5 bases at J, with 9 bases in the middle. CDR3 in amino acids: CAISGDFNNEQFF. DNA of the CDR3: TGTGCCATCAGTGGGGACTTTAACAATGAGCAGTTCTTC.

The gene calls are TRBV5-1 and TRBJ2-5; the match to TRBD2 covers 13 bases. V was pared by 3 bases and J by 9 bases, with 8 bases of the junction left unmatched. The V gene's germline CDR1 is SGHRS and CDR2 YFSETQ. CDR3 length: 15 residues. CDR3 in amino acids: CASSWRLGLAGPQYF. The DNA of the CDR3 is TGCGCCAGCAGCTGGAGACTGGGACTAGCGGGGCCCCAGTACTTC.

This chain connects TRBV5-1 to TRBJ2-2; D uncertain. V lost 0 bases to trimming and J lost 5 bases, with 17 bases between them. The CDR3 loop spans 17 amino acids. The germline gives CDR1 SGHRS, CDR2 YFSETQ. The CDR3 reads CASSLGQPLRQTGELFF. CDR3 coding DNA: TGCGCCAGCAGCTTGGGTCAACCATTAAGGCAAACCGGGGAGCTGTTTTTT.

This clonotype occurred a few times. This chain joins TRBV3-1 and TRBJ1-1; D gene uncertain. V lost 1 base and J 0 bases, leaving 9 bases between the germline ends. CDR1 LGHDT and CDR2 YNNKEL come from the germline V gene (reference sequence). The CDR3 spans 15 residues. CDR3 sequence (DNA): TGTGCCAGCAGCCAAGGGTGGAAAATGAACACTGAAGCTTTCTTT. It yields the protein CASSQGWKMNTEAFF.

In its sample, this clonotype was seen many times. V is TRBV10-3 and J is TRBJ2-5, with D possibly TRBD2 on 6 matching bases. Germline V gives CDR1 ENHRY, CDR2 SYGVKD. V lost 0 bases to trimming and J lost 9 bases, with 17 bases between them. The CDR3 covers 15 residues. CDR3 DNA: TGTGCCATCAGTGAGTCGAGAATGGAGGGAGTGCCCCAGTACTTC. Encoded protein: CAISESRMEGVPQYF.

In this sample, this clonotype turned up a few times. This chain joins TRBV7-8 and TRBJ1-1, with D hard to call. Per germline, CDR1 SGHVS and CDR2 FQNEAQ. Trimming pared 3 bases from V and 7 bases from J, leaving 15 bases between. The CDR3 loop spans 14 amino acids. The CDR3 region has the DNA TGTGCCAGCAGCTTTGACTGGGGTTTGATTGAAGCTTTCTTT. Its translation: CASSFDWGLIEAFF.

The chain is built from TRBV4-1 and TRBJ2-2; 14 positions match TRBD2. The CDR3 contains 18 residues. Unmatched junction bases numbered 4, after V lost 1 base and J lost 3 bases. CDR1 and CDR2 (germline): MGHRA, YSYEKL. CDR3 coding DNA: TGCGCCAGCAGCCAAGGACTAGCGGGAGGGATTCACACCGGGGAGCTGTTTTTT. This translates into CASSQGLAGGIHTGELFF.

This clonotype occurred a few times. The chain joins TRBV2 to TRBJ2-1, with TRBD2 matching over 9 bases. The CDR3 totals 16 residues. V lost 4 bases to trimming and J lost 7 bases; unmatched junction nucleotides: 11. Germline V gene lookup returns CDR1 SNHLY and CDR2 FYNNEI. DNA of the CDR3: TGTGCCAGCAGTGGGACACTAGCGGGTCCTACGAATGAGCAGTTCTTC. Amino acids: CASSGTLAGPTNEQFF.

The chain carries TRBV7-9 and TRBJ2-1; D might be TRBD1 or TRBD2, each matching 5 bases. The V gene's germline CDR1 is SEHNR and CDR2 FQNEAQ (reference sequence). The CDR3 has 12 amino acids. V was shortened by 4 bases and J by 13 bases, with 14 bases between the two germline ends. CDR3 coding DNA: TGTGCCAGCAGCTATCCCGGGACCCCACAGTTCTTC. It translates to CASSYPGTPQFF.

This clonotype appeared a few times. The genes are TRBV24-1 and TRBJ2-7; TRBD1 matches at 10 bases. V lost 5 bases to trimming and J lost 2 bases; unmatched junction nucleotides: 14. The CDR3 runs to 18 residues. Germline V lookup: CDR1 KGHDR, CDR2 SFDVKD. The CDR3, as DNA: TGTGCCACCAGTGGGGCCGGGACAGGGGTTTCGGATACCTACGAGCAGTACTTC. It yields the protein CATSGAGTGVSDTYEQYF.

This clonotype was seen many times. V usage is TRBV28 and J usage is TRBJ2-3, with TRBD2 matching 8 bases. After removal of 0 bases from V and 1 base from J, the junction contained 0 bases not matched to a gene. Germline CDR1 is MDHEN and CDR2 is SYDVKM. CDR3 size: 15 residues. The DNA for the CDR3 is TGTGCCAGCAGTTTATGGCGGGAGGGCACAGATACGCAGTATTTT. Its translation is CASSLWREGTDTQYF. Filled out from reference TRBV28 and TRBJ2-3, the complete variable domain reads DVKVTQSSRYLVKRTGEKVFLECVQDMDHENMFWYRQDPGLGLRLIYFSYDVKMKEKGDIPEGYSVSREKKERFSLILESASTNQTSMYLCASSLWREGTDTQYFGPGTRLTVL.

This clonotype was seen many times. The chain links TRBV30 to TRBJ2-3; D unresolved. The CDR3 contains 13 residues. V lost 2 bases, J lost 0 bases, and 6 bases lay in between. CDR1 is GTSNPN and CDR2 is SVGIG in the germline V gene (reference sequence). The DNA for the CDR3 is TGTGCCTGGAGTCGATTTAGCACAGATACGCAGTATTTT. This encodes CAWSRFSTDTQYF.